This T cell receptor beta chain was obtained from a study of blood T cell repertoires in COVID-19. The germline V gene encodes CDR1 LGHNA and CDR2 YSLEER. The CDR3 has 18 amino acids. The ends were cut back, 0 bases at V and 2 bases at J, with 14 bases in the middle. The Seattle patients, enrolled during active infection, were followed longitudinally. The data were produced by immunoSEQ multiplex PCR, yet TCRdb's version contains in-frame clones alone and is incomplete. The sample shows some 170,000 clones, around 87% of them seen only once. This sequence originates from a woman aged 70-85 years with COVID-19, enrolled during active disease. The J gene is TRBJ1-6, the V gene TRBV4-3, with a tentative D call TRBD1 (5 bases). Specimen: peripheral blood. The chain's CDR3 is CASSQEARRGAYNSPLHF. In nucleotides, the CDR3 is TGCGCCAGCAGCCAAGAGGCGAGACGGGGGGCCTATAATTCACCCCTCCACTTT.